The 29 T cell receptor beta chains below come from one sample, sequenced in a study of blood T cell repertoires in COVID-19. The protocol was immunoSEQ multiplex PCR, while the TCRdb copy is restricted to in-frame clones and leaves out a portion. The profile shows some 350,000 clones, 88% of them singletons. Sequences were obtained from peripheral blood. The receptors here all came from a woman aged 65 to 85 with COVID-19, enrolled during active disease.

The chain employs TRBV5-6 and TRBJ2-7, with unresolved D. The length of the CDR3 is 13 residues. Trimming took off 0 bases at V and 6 bases at J, with 10 bases between the two ends. Germline V gene sequence: CDR1 SGHDT, CDR2 YYEEEE. This CDR3 reads CASSLVQAPEQYF. The CDR3 DNA reads as TGTGCCAGCAGCTTGGTTCAGGCCCCCGAGCAGTACTTC.

This chain uses TRBV7-2 with TRBJ2-7; TRBD1 matches 7 bases. Looked up from germline, CDR1 is SGHTA and CDR2 is FQGNSA. CDR3 size: 14 residues. Trimming cost V 5 bases and J 2 bases; bases outside gene matches: 6. In nucleotides, the CDR3 is TGTGCCAGCAGCCTGGCGACAGGGACCTACGAGCAGTACTTC. Encoded protein: CASSLATGTYEQYF.

This clone was seen only once. The rearrangement uses TRBV9 and TRBJ1-6; D is possibly TRBD1 (5 bases). Trimming took off 2 bases at V and 5 bases at J, with 11 bases between the two ends. Germline assignment: CDR1 SGDLS and CDR2 YYNGEE. The CDR3 runs to 15 residues. CDR3 DNA sequence: TGTGCCAGCAGCGTGGGGGGACTGGATAATTCACCCCTCCACTTT. Its protein product is CASSVGGLDNSPLHF.

The J gene is TRBJ2-7, the V gene TRBV28, with 8 bases that match TRBD1. The J segment lost 2 bases and the V segment lost 5 bases, leaving 5 bases of the junction unmatched. In germline, CDR1 is MDHEN, CDR2 SYDVKM. This CDR3 comprises 14 residues. The CDR3 DNA follows: TGTGCCAGCAGTCTTCTCAGGGGGCCCTACGAGCAGTACTTC. Residues: CASSLLRGPYEQYF.

This clone appeared a single time. This rearrangement joins TRBV18 to TRBJ2-7; D possibly corresponds to TRBD2 (5 bases). Trimming took off 5 bases at V and 4 bases at J, with 12 bases between the two ends. The CDR3 sequence is 13 residues long. Germline CDR1 is KGHSH and CDR2 is LQKENI. CDR3 sequence reads: CASSSREMYEQYF. The CDR3 DNA sequence: TGTGCCAGCTCAAGCCGGGAAATGTACGAGCAGTACTTC.

V is TRBV5-1 and J is TRBJ2-5, with a tentative D call TRBD1 (5 bases). With 1 base removed from V and 5 bases from J, the gap between germline ends came to 15 bases. The CDR3 loop spans 15 amino acids. CDR1 is SGHRS, CDR2 YFSETQ, per germline. The CDR3 protein is CASSLRGSSGETQYF. The CDR3 region has the DNA TGCGCCAGCAGCTTGAGGGGCTCTAGTGGGGAGACCCAGTACTTC.

The rearrangement links TRBV18 to TRBJ2-1, with 10 bases lining up with TRBD2. The CDR3 is made up of 14 amino acids. V was clipped by 2 bases and J by 10 bases; unmatched bases: 5. Germline V CDR1 and CDR2: KGHSH, LQKENI. The CDR3 coding sequence is TGTGCCAGCTCACCAGCTAGCGGGGGCTCAGAGCAGTTCTTC. As protein: CASSPASGGSEQFF.

The chain joins TRBV30 to TRBJ2-2; 9 nucleotides agree with TRBD2. The CDR3 has 18 residues. Germline-derived CDR1 and CDR2 are GTSNPN and SVGIG (reference sequence). V shed 2 bases and J 2 bases; nucleotides not matched to a gene: 12. In DNA form, the CDR3 reads TGTGCCTGGAGTCCCCTGCGGGGCGGGGGGGCTAACACCGGGGAGCTGTTTTTT. This gives the protein CAWSPLRGGGANTGELFF.

The J gene is TRBJ1-3, the V gene TRBV7-2, with 8 bases lining up with TRBD1. CDR1 is SGHTA, CDR2 FQGNSA, per germline. The CDR3 is made up of 16 amino acids. V gave up 4 bases and J gave up 0 bases; unmatched junction bases: 5. DNA of the CDR3: TGTGCCAGCAGCTCGGGACAGGCCTTCTCTGGAAACACCATATATTTT. Its protein is CASSSGQAFSGNTIYF.

The chain joins TRBV18 to TRBJ2-2; D is possibly TRBD1 (5 bases). Trimming cost V 0 bases and J 7 bases, with 12 bases left between them. Germline V gene lookup returns CDR1 KGHSH and CDR2 LQKENI. CDR3 length: 15 residues. The CDR3 coding sequence is TGTGCCAGCTCACCACCGCCCAGGGTCGGCGGGGAGCTGTTTTTT. Its protein is CASSPPPRVGGELFF.

The V call is TRBV7-2, the J call TRBJ2-2; D is possibly TRBD2 (6 bases). Per germline, CDR1 SGHTA and CDR2 FQGNSA. Trimming stripped 1 base from V and 1 base from J, with 10 bases between. This CDR3 comprises 16 residues. CDR3: CASSLGATRNTGELFF. CDR3 bases: TGTGCCAGCAGCTTAGGTGCGACTAGGAACACCGGGGAGCTGTTTTTT.

This clone has just one count. V is TRBV6-5 and J is TRBJ1-2, with no clear D. V lost 6 bases to trimming and J lost 7 bases, with 15 bases between them. Germline CDR1 and CDR2: MNHEY and SVGAGI. The CDR3 totals 13 residues. CDR3 DNA sequence: TGTGCCAGCAGAGTCGGAGTGACCGGTGGCTACACCTTC. It yields the protein CASRVGVTGGYTF.

The sample holds one count of this clone. This sequence joins TRBV6-5 and TRBJ2-5, with a tentative D call TRBD1 (5 bases). Germline assignment: CDR1 MNHEY and CDR2 SVGAGI. This CDR3 comprises 15 residues. Between the trimmed V and J ends, which lost 6 bases and 1 base, there was a span of 15 bases. This CDR3 is CASSSPRQRQETQYF. Written as DNA, the CDR3 is TGTGCCAGCAGCTCCCCGCGACAGCGCCAAGAGACCCAGTACTTC.

V usage is TRBV18 and J usage is TRBJ1-1, with D maybe TRBD1 (6 bases). This CDR3 has 14 residues. V was trimmed by 2 bases and J by 7 bases, leaving 14 bases between them. From germline, CDR1 is KGHSH and CDR2 LQKENI. The DNA of the CDR3 is TGTGCCAGCTCACCAGTCGGGAAGGGGGTTGAAGCTTTCTTT. Protein sequence: CASSPVGKGVEAFF.

The chain uses TRBV24-1 and TRBJ2-3; 10 nucleotides match TRBD2. Germline-derived CDR1 and CDR2 are KGHDR and SFDVKD. With V trimmed by 6 bases and J by 2 bases, 7 bases remained unmatched. The CDR3 is 16 amino acids. In DNA form, the CDR3 reads TGTGCCACCAGTTTCCCTAGCGGGGGCTTCACAGATACGCAGTATTTT. Protein sequence: CATSFPSGGFTDTQYF.

The chain has TRBV10-3 and TRBJ1-1, with D perhaps TRBD1 (5 bases). CDR3 length: 14 residues. V was cut by 7 bases and J by 0 bases, with 12 bases left in between. Germline assignment: CDR1 ENHRY and CDR2 SYGVKD. The DNA for the CDR3 is TGTGCCATCACCCCGGGGGGTTTGAACACTGAAGCTTTCTTT. Its protein is CAITPGGLNTEAFF.

V and J are TRBV11-2 and TRBJ1-1; maybe TRBD1 (5 bases). CDR3 length: 14 amino acids. The germline V gene has CDR1 SGHAT and CDR2 FQNNGV. Deletions cut 5 bases from V and 5 bases from J, with 15 bases between. The CDR3 protein is CASSHTGGWTEAFF. The CDR3 DNA is TGTGCCAGCAGCCACACAGGCGGATGGACTGAAGCTTTCTTT.

This chain links TRBV7-2 with TRBJ2-6, with a possible D match to TRBD2 (5 bases). The CDR3 is 17 amino acids. CDR1 and CDR2 from the germline V gene are SGHTA and FQGNSA. V was pared by 5 bases and J by 4 bases, with 18 bases between. In nucleotides, the CDR3 is TGTGCCAGCAGCGTGATGGGGTCCCCGGGAGGGGCCAACGTCCTGACTTTC. It translates to CASSVMGSPGGANVLTF.

The genes are TRBV19 and TRBJ1-4; 7 nucleotides align to TRBD1. V lost 10 bases and J lost 7; bases outside the gene matches: 9. This CDR3 is 13 amino acids long. Per the germline V gene, CDR1 is LNHDA and CDR2 is SQIVND (reference sequence). CDR3 bases: TGTGCCAATTCGACAGGGTATCGTGAAAAACTGTTTTTT. It is translated as CANSTGYREKLFF.

J is TRBJ2-2 and V is TRBV7-2, with 10 bases matching TRBD1. V lost 5 bases and J lost 6; bases outside the gene matches: 0. Germline CDR1 SGHTA, CDR2 FQGNSA. The CDR3 contains 13 residues. The CDR3: CASSGTGAGELFF. DNA for the CDR3: TGTGCCAGCAGCGGGACAGGGGCCGGGGAGCTGTTTTTT.

V gene TRBV10-3 combines with J gene TRBJ2-1, with 11 nucleotides matching TRBD2. The V gene end was trimmed by 10 bases and the J gene end by 7 bases; junction bases not matched to a gene: 3. The CDR3 consists of 12 residues. The germline V gene encodes CDR1 ENHRY and CDR2 SYGVKD. The CDR3 sequence: CATRTSGNEQFF. DNA of the CDR3: TGTGCCACCCGGACTAGCGGGAATGAGCAGTTCTTC.

V gene TRBV5-3 combines with J gene TRBJ2-2; the match to TRBD1 covers 12 bases. TRBV5-3 is designated an ORF whose function remains uncertain. The CDR3 length is 16 residues. After removal of 2 bases from V and 6 bases from J, the junction contained 5 bases not matched to a gene. CDR3: CARSFSGTGGSGELFF. For the CDR3, the DNA is TGTGCCAGAAGCTTTTCCGGGACAGGGGGCTCCGGGGAGCTGTTTTTT.

This chain links TRBV3-1 (or the pseudogene TRBV3-2) with TRBJ1-1; no firm D call. Per the germline V gene, CDR1 is LGHDT and CDR2 is YNNKEL (reference sequence). This CDR3 contains 13 residues. V was clipped by 1 base and J by 3 bases, with 6 bases between them. CDR3: CASSQVGYTEAFF. CDR3 DNA: TGTGCCAGCAGCCAAGTCGGGTACACTGAAGCTTTCTTT.

The chain is built from TRBV2 and TRBJ1-3; D is unresolved. The germline V gene has CDR1 SNHLY and CDR2 FYNNEI. The V end was cut by 6 bases, the J end by 4 bases, with 7 bases between. The CDR3 loop spans 12 amino acids. The CDR3 reads CASSPEGNTIYF. The CDR3 region has the DNA TGTGCCAGCAGCCCGGAGGGAAACACCATATATTTT.

This clone has more than one count but fewer than ten. V usage is TRBV27 and J usage is TRBJ2-7; D might be TRBD2 (6 bases). Germline lookup yields CDR1 MNHEY and CDR2 SMNVEV (reference sequence). The CDR3 runs 15 residues. Trimming cost V 0 bases and J 3 bases, with 12 bases left between them. Written as DNA, the CDR3 is TGTGCCAGCAGTTTATCCGGACTATCCGGCTACGAGCAGTACTTC. This translates into CASSLSGLSGYEQYF.

This clone occurred a few times. This chain joins TRBV7-2 and TRBJ1-2; 8 bases line up with TRBD1. Germline CDR1 SGHTA, CDR2 FQGNSA. Germline trimming cut 4 bases from V and 7 bases from J; bases unmatched to any gene: 5. CDR3 length: 13 amino acids. In nucleotides, the CDR3 is TGTGCCAGCAGCTACGGACAGGGCCGTGGCTACACCTTC. Protein: CASSYGQGRGYTF.

This clone appeared a single time. The chain recombines TRBV5-4 with TRBJ2-7; D remains ambiguous. Trimming removed 2 bases at V and 2 bases at J, with 8 bases between. The CDR3 has 13 residues. The germline V gene has CDR1 SGHNT and CDR2 YYREEE (reference sequence). CDR3 DNA: TGTGCCAGCAGCTTCCCGGAGACCTACGAGCAGTACTTC. It encodes CASSFPETYEQYF.

This clone was seen a few times. The chain is built from TRBV5-1 and TRBJ2-3; 8 nucleotides line up with TRBD2. Trimming took 3 bases from V and 5 from J; bases not matched to a gene: 5. This CDR3 is 14 amino acids long. Per germline, CDR1 SGHRS and CDR2 YFSETQ. CDR3 loop: CASSYSGAGDTQYF. In DNA, the CDR3 is TGCGCCAGCAGCTATAGCGGGGCGGGAGATACGCAGTATTTT.

The CDR3 DNA sequence: TGTGCCAGCAGCTCCAAGACAGGGGATCGTAATTCACCCCTCCACTTT. It encodes CASSSKTGDRNSPLHF. J is TRBJ1-6 and V is TRBV5-4, with 8 positions matching TRBD1. The V gene's germline CDR1 is SGHNT and CDR2 YYREEE (reference sequence). The V segment lost 3 bases and the J segment 6 bases; nucleotides outside the gene matches: 8. The CDR3 is 16 amino acids.